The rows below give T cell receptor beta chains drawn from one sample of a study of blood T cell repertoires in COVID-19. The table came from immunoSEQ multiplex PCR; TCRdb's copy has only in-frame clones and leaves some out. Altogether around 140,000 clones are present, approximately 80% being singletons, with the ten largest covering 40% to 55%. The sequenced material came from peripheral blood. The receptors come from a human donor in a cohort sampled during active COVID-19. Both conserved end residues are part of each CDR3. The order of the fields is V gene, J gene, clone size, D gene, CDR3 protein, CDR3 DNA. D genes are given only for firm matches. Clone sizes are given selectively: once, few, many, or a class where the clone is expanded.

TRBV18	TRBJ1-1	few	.	CASSPGLSDTEAFF	TGTGCCAGCTCACCGGGCCTCTCGGACACTGAAGCTTTCTTT
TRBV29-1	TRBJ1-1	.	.	CSLLVGLNTEAFF	TGCAGCTTGCTTGTGGGGCTGAACACTGAAGCTTTCTTT
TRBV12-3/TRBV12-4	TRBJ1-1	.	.	CASSFRVNTEAFF	TGTGCCAGCAGTTTCCGGGTGAACACTGAAGCTTTCTTT
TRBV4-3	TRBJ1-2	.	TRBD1	CASSPTGGANYGYTF	TGCGCCAGCAGCCCGACAGGGGGCGCGAACTATGGCTACACCTTC
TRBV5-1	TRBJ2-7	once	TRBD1	CASSLVPPGQGIYEQYF	TGCGCCAGCAGCTTGGTCCCCCCGGGACAGGGCATATACGAGCAGTACTTC
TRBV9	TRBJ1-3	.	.	CASSADRPRTSGNTIYF	TGTGCCAGCAGCGCAGACCGACCTAGAACCTCTGGAAACACCATATATTTT
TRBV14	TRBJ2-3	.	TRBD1	CASSQMQGADTQYF	TGTGCCAGCAGCCAAATGCAGGGGGCGGATACGCAGTATTTT
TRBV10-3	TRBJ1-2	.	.	CAISQTDYGYTF	TGTGCCATCAGTCAGACTGACTATGGCTACACCTTC
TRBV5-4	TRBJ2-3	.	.	CASSARGLGDTQYF	TGTGCCAGCAGCGCGCGGGGTCTGGGAGATACGCAGTATTTT
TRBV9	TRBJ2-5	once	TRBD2	CASSVGTGTSSETQYF	TGTGCCAGCAGCGTAGGGACTGGGACTAGCAGCGAGACCCAGTACTTC
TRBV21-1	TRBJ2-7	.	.	CASSKTLRIMGRGYEQYF	TGTGCCAGCAGCAAAACCCTTAGGATCATGGGGAGGGGTTACGAGCAGTACTTC
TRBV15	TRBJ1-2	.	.	CATSRDSYGYTF	TGTGCCACCAGCAGAGACAGTTATGGCTACACCTTC
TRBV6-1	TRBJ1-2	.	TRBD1	CASSDIPGQGAGGYTF	TGTGCCAGCAGTGACATTCCGGGACAGGGGGCTGGGGGCTACACCTTC
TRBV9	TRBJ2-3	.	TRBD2	CASSQGGRITDTQYF	TGTGCCAGCAGCCAGGGAGGGCGCATCACAGATACGCAGTATTTT
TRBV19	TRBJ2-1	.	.	CASSLRDGLYNEQFF	TGTGCCAGTAGTCTGAGGGATGGGCTCTACAATGAGCAGTTCTTC
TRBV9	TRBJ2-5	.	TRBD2	CASSPGLAAQETQYF	TGTGCCAGCAGCCCGGGGCTAGCGGCCCAAGAGACCCAGTACTTC